This TCR beta chain was observed in a study of technical replicates of blood from a few donors. CDR1 and CDR2 (germline): SGHRS, YFSETQ. The V end lost 5 bases, the J end lost 5 bases, and 14 bases lay between the germline ends. CDR3 size: 14 residues. Profiling relied on immunoSEQ multiplex PCR, and the TCRdb table lists in-frame clones only, not all of them. The sample yields around 60,000 clones, approximately 92% seen once. The chain employs TRBV5-1 and TRBJ2-1; tentative D call: TRBD2 (7 bases). Sequencing was performed on PBMCs. This TCR was sampled from a human donor in good health. Some clones in this sample may be carry-over from other donors' samples. Written as DNA, the CDR3 is TGCGCCAGCAGGGGGGGGCGGGCCAACAATGAGCAGTTCTTC. Translation gives CASRGGRANNEQFF.